This is a list of T cell receptor beta chains from one sample in a study of blood T cells in healthy people across ages. MiXCR, applied by TCRdb to the 5' RACE reads, yields one record per CDR3 protein. The sample records hundreds of thousands of distinct CDR3 sequences, roughly three fifths being singletons. Sequencing was performed on blood. The receptors were sampled from a man in his forties in good health. CDR3s include the opening cysteine and the closing phenylalanine or tryptophan. A D gene is named only where the DNA matches it firmly. Expanded clones get a size class; other rows say once, few or many, or leave the size out.

.,TRBJ2-7,.,TRBV12-3/TRBV12-4,CASGVSSYEQYF,TGTGCCAGCGGGGTTAGCTCCTACGAGCAGTACTTC
.,TRBJ2-3,.,TRBV5-1,CASTLLGRRLIPTDTQYF,TGCGCCAGCACCTTACTAGGACGGAGACTTATACCCACAGATACGCAGTATTTT
.,TRBJ2-3,.,TRBV24-1,CATSGRTRGEGDTQYF,TGTGCCACCAGTGGACGAACCAGGGGGGAGGGAGATACGCAGTATTTT
few,TRBJ1-6,.,TRBV27,CASSFSADSPLHF,TGTGCCAGCAGTTTCTCGGCTGATTCACCCCTCCACTTT
.,TRBJ1-2,TRBD1,TRBV28,CASKGQGVPRPGYTF,TGTGCCAGCAAGGGACAGGGGGTCCCCCGGCCTGGCTACACCTTC
.,TRBJ2-7,.,TRBV3-1,CASSHRGSEQYF,TGTGCCAGCAGCCACAGGGGAAGCGAGCAGTACTTC
.,TRBJ1-5,.,TRBV28,CASRTTGFNQPQHF,TGTGCCAGCAGAACTACAGGCTTTAATCAGCCCCAGCATTTT
once,TRBJ2-4,TRBD2,TRBV4-3,CASSQDQRGVQYF,TGCGCCAGCAGCCAAGATCAGCGGGGAGTGCAGTACTTC
few,TRBJ2-7,.,TRBV3-1,CASSQGPNENYEQYF,TGTGCCAGCAGCCAAGGACCAAACGAGAATTACGAGCAGTACTTC
few,TRBJ1-1,.,TRBV12-3/TRBV12-4,CASSFPTSGSEAFF,TGTGCCAGCAGTTTCCCAACCAGCGGTTCCGAAGCTTTCTTT
.,TRBJ2-4,.,TRBV9,CASSVAPDLAKNIQYF,TGTGCCAGCAGCGTAGCGCCAGATCTAGCCAAAAACATTCAGTACTTC
.,TRBJ1-4,.,TRBV27,CASSLVGLGEKLFF,TGTGCCAGCAGTTTAGTAGGACTAGGGGAAAAACTGTTTTTT
once,TRBJ1-2,TRBD1,TRBV11-2,CASSLGGTGNPYGYTF,TGTGCCAGCAGCTTAGGAGGGACAGGCAATCCATATGGCTACACCTTC
.,TRBJ1-1,.,TRBV21-1,CASSKAQKEVGTEAFF,TGTGCCAGCAGCAAAGCGCAGAAGGAGGTAGGGACTGAAGCTTTCTTT
.,TRBJ2-7,TRBD1,TRBV9,CASSGGQDYEQYF,TGTGCCAGCAGCGGGGGACAGGACTACGAGCAGTACTTC
.,TRBJ2-1,.,TRBV4-1,CAAAIGGGYEQFF,TGCGCCGCGGCAATAGGAGGTGGTTATGAGCAGTTCTTC
.,TRBJ2-4,TRBD1,TRBV30,CALIDRGRSNEQYF,TGTGCCCTAATAGACAGGGGGCGGTCCAATGAGCAGTACTTC
.,TRBJ2-5,.,TRBV13,CASSVWGTETQYF,TGTGCCAGCAGCGTATGGGGAACAGAGACCCAGTACTTC
.,TRBJ2-5,.,TRBV6-2/TRBV6-3,CASKGAILAEYKETQYF,TGTGCCAGCAAGGGGGCGATACTAGCGGAATATAAAGAGACCCAGTACTTC
.,TRBJ2-7,.,TRBV4-1,CASSALTDNEQYF,TGCGCCAGCAGCGCTCTGACTGACAATGAGCAGTACTTC
.,TRBJ2-5,.,TRBV29-1,CSVGLTQETQYF,TGCAGCGTTGGTTTGACCCAAGAGACCCAGTACTTC
.,TRBJ1-5,TRBD1,TRBV20-1,CSARDRATNLNQPQHF,TGCAGTGCTAGGGACAGGGCCACAAATTTAAATCAGCCCCAGCATTTT
.,TRBJ2-5,TRBD1,TRBV27,CASSSRDRGPETQYF,TGTGCCAGCAGTTCCCGGGACAGGGGGCCTGAGACCCAGTACTTC
few,TRBJ2-1,.,TRBV5-1,CASSLVAGPNNEQFF,TGCGCCAGCAGCTTGGTGGCGGGGCCAAACAATGAGCAGTTCTTC
.,TRBJ1-2,TRBD1,TRBV6-5,CASSYPIGQVGYGYTF,TGTGCCAGCAGTTACCCCATAGGACAGGTGGGCTATGGCTACACCTTC
once,TRBJ2-5,.,TRBV5-1,CASSLSSDEETQYF,TGCGCCAGCAGCTTGTCCAGCGACGAAGAGACCCAGTACTTC
.,TRBJ2-5,.,TRBV20-1,CSGRDGGTQETQYF,TGCAGTGGACGTGACGGGGGGACACAAGAGACCCAGTACTTC
.,TRBJ2-5,.,TRBV20-1,CSANWGPETQYF,TGCAGTGCAAACTGGGGGCCAGAGACCCAGTACTTC
.,TRBJ2-7,TRBD1,TRBV13,CASSLRGTGGYEQYF,TGTGCCAGCAGCTTACGGGGGACAGGGGGCTACGAGCAGTACTTC
.,TRBJ2-3,.,TRBV6-2/TRBV6-3,CASLRRDTDTQYF,TGTGCCAGTCTCCGACGGGACACAGATACGCAGTATTTT
.,TRBJ1-2,.,TRBV12-3/TRBV12-4,CASRPTDSYGYTF,TGTGCCAGCAGACCTACGGACAGCTATGGCTACACCTTC
.,TRBJ2-1,TRBD2,TRBV25-1,CASSGFPSGHYNEQFF,TGTGCCAGCAGTGGATTCCCTAGCGGACATTACAATGAGCAGTTCTTC
.,TRBJ1-1,.,TRBV10-3,CAISDTNTEAFF,TGTGCCATCAGTGACACGAACACTGAAGCTTTCTTT
.,TRBJ2-3,TRBD2,TRBV7-8,CASSPRLARLTDTQYF,TGTGCCAGCAGCCCCCGACTAGCGAGACTCACAGATACGCAGTATTTT
.,TRBJ1-2,TRBD1,TRBV29-1,CSAGDRAYGYTF,TGCAGCGCGGGGGACAGGGCATATGGCTACACCTTC
.,TRBJ2-3,.,TRBV9,CASSEGTTDTQYF,TGTGCCAGCAGCGAGGGGACCACAGATACGCAGTATTTT
few,TRBJ1-1,TRBD1,TRBV27,CASSNTGGNTEAFF,TGTGCCAGCAGCAACACAGGGGGCAACACTGAAGCTTTCTTT
few,TRBJ1-1,.,TRBV27,CAAQDRGGTEAFF,TGTGCCGCTCAGGACCGGGGGGGCACTGAAGCTTTCTTT
.,TRBJ2-1,.,TRBV4-3,CASSQGDGAEQFF,TGCGCCAGCAGCCAAGGTGACGGGGCTGAGCAGTTCTTC
few,TRBJ2-3,TRBD1,TRBV12-3/TRBV12-4,CASSLSGTDPTDTQYF,TGTGCCAGCAGTTTATCCGGGACAGATCCCACAGATACGCAGTATTTT
.,TRBJ1-2,.,TRBV3-1,CASSQDPRLGYTF,TGTGCCAGCAGCCAAGATCCCAGGTTGGGCTACACCTTC